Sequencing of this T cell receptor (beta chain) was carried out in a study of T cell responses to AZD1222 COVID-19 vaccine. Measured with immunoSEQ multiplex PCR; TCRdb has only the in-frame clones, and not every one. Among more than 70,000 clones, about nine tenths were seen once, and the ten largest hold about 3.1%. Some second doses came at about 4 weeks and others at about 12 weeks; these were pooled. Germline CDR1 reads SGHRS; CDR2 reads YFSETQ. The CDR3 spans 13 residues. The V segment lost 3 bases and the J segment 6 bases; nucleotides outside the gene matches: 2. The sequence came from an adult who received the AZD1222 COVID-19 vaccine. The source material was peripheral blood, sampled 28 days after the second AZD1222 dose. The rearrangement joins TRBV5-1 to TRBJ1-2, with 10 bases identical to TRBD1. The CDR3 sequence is CASSSDRGNGYTF. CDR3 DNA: TGCGCCAGCAGCTCGGACAGGGGGAATGGCTACACCTTC. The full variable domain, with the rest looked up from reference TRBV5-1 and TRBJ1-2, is KAGVTQTPRYLIKTRGQQVTLSCSPISGHRSVSWYQQTPGQGLQFLFEYFSETQRNKGNFPGRFSGRQFSNSRSEMNVSTLELGDSALYLCASSSDRGNGYTFGSGTRLTVV.